The present entry profiles one T cell receptor (beta chain) with its context. No antigen is known for it. Other DNA sequences of this sample code for an identical CDR3. This table comes from immunoSEQ multiplex PCR, and its TCRdb copy is limited to in-frame clones, with some not included. The sample has over 50,000 clones, roughly 92% seen once. The data were taken from a study of OX40 agonist ivuxolimab in advanced cancers. Overall study: In this trial design, patients received ivuxolimab intravenously at 0.01 to 10 mg/kg every 2 weeks. Head and neck, renal cell, melanoma or hepatocellular carcinoma were the cancers that dose-escalation patients had.

Study-level findings and limits: At 0.1 to 3.0 mg/kg and by week 6, clonal expansion occurred in CD4+ and CD8+ blood T cells.

CDR3 size: 14 residues. The germline V gene has CDR1 MNHEY and CDR2 SMNVEV (reference sequence). Trimming pared 2 bases from V and 3 bases from J, leaving 8 bases between. The chain employs TRBV27 and TRBJ2-1; tentative D call: TRBD2 (6 bases). The starting material was CD4+ or CD8+ T cells sorted from blood, obtained in a trial of the OX40 agonist ivuxolimab. This clonotype was obtained from an adult with an advanced solid tumor such as melanoma, head and neck, liver or kidney cancer. Here the CDR3 DNA reads TGTGCCAGCAGTTTAGCGGGACTCTACAATGAGCAGTTCTTC. Its translation: CASSLAGLYNEQFF.